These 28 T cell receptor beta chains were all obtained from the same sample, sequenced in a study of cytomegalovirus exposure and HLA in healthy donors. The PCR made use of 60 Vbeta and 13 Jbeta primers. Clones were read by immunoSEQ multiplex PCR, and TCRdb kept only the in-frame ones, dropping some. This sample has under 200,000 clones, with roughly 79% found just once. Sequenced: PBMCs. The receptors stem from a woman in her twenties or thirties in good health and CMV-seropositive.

CDR3 residues: CASCLSLAKNIQYF. The CDR3 nucleotides are TGTGCCAGCTGCCTCAGTCTAGCCAAAAACATTCAGTACTTC. The chain is built from TRBV6-6 and TRBJ2-4, with D hard to call. V lost 8 bases to trimming and J lost 0 bases, with 11 bases between them. Germline CDR1 reads MNHNY; CDR2 reads SVGAGI (reference sequence). The CDR3 contains 14 residues.

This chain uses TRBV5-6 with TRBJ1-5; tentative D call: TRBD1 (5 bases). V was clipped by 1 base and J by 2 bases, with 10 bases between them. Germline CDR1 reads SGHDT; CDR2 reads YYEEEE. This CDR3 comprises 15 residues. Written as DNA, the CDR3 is TGTGCCAGCAGCTTGCGGGGGGATGGCAATCAGCCCCAGCATTTT. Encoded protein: CASSLRGDGNQPQHF.

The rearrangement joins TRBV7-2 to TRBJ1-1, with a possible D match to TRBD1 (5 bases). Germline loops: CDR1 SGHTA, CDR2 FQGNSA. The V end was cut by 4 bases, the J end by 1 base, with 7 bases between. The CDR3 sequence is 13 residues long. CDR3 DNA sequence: TGTGCCAGCAGCTGGGGGGAGAACACTGAAGCTTTCTTT. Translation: CASSWGENTEAFF.

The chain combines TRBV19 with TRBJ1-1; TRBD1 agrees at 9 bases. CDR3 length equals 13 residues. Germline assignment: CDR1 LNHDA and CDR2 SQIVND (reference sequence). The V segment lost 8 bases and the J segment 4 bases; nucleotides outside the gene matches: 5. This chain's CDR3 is CASLTGGGTEAFF. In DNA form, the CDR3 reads TGTGCCAGTCTAACAGGGGGCGGCACTGAAGCTTTCTTT.

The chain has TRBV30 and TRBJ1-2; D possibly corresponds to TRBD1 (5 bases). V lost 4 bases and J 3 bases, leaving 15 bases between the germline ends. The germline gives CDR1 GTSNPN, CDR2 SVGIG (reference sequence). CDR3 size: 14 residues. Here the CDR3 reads CAWTTDVVYYGYTF. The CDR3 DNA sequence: TGTGCCTGGACGACAGATGTGGTCTACTATGGCTACACCTTC.

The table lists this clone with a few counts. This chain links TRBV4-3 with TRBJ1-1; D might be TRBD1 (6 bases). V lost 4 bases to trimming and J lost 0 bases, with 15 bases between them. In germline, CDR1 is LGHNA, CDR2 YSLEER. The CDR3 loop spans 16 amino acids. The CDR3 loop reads CASSPSSQGMNTEAFF. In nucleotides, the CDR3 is TGCGCCAGCAGCCCCTCATCGCAGGGGATGAACACTGAAGCTTTCTTT.

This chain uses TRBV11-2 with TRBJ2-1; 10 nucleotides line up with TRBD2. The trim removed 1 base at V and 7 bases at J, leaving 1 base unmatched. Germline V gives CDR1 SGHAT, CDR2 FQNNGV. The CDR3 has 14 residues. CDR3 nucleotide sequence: TGTGCCAGCAGCTTAGTTAGCGGGGGGAATGAGCAGTTCTTC. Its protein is CASSLVSGGNEQFF. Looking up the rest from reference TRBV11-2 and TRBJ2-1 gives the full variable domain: EAGVAQSPRYKIIEKRQSVAFWCNPISGHATLYWYQQILGQGPKLLIQFQNNGVVDDSQLPKDRFSAERLKGVDSTLKIQPAKLEDSAVYLCASSLVSGGNEQFFGPGTRLTVL.

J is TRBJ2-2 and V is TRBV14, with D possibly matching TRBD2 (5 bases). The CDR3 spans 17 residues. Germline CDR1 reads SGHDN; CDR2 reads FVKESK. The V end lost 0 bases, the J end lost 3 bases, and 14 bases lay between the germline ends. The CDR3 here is CASSQDVGGGYTGELFF. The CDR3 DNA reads TGTGCCAGCAGCCAAGACGTCGGAGGCGGGTACACCGGGGAGCTGTTTTTT.

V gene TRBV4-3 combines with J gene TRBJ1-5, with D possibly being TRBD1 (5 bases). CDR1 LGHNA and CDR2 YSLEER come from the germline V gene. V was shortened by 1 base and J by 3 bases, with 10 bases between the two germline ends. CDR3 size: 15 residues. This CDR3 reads CASSQVGGANQPQHF. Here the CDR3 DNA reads TGCGCCAGCAGCCAAGTGGGCGGGGCCAATCAGCCCCAGCATTTT.

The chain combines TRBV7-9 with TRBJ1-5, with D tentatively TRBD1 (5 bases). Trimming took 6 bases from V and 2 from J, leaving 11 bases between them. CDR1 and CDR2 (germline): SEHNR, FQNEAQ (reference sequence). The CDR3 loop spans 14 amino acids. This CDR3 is CASSLQGRNQPQHF. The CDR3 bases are TGTGCCAGCAGTCTTCAGGGTCGCAATCAGCCCCAGCATTTT. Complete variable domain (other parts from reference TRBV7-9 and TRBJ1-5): DTGVSQNPRHKITKRGQNVTFRCDPISEHNRLYWYRQTLGQGPEFLTYFQNEAQLEKSRLLSDRFSAERPKGSFSTLEIQRTEQGDSAMYLCASSLQGRNQPQHFGDGTRLSIL.

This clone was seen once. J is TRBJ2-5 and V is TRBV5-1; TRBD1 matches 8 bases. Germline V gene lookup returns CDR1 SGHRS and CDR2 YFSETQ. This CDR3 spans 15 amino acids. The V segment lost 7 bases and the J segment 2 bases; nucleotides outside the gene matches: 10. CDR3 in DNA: TGCGCCAGCGGGTCCGGGACAGGTGTACAAGAGACCCAGTACTTC. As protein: CASGSGTGVQETQYF.

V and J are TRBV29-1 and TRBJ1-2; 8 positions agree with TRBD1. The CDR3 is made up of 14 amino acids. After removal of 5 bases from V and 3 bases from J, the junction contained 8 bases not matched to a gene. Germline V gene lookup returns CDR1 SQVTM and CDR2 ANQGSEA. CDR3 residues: CSVPQGASYYGYTF. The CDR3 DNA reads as TGCAGCGTTCCCCAGGGGGCGTCTTACTATGGCTACACCTTC.

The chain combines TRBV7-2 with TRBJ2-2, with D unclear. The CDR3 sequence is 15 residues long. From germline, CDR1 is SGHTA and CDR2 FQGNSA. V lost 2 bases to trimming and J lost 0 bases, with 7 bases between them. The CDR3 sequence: CASSLKQSNTGELFF. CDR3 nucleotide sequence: TGTGCCAGCAGCTTAAAACAGTCGAACACCGGGGAGCTGTTTTTT.

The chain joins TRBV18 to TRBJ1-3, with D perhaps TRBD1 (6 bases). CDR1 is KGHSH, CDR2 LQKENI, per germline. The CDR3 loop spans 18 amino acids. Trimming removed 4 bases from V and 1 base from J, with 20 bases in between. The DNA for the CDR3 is TGTGCCAGCTCACACTTCTCCGGGACATCGGGGTCTGGAAACACCATATATTTT. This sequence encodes CASSHFSGTSGSGNTIYF. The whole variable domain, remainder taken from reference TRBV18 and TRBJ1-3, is NAGVMQNPRHLVRRRGQEARLRCSPMKGHSHVYWYRQLPEEGLKFMVYLQKENIIDESGMPKERFSAEFPKEGPSILRIQQVVRGDSAAYFCASSHFSGTSGSGNTIYFGEGSWLTVV.

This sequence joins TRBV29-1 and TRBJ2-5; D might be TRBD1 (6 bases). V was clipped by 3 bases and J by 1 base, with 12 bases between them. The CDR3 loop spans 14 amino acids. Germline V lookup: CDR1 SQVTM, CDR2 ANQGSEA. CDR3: CSVEGANSQETQYF. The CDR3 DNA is TGCAGCGTTGAGGGGGCTAATAGCCAAGAGACCCAGTACTTC.

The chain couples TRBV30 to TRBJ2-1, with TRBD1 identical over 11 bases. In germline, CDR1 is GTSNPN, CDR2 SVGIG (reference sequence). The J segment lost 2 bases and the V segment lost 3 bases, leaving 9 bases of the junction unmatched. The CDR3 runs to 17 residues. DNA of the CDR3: TGTGCCTGGAGACCCGGACAGGGGGCGCAAGCCTACAATGAGCAGTTCTTC. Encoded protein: CAWRPGQGAQAYNEQFF.

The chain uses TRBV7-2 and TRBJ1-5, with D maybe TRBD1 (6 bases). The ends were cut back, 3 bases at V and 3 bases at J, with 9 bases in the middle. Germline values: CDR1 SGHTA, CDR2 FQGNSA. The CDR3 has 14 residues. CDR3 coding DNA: TGTGCCAGCAGCTTCGGGACAAACAATCAGCCCCAGCATTTT. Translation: CASSFGTNNQPQHF.

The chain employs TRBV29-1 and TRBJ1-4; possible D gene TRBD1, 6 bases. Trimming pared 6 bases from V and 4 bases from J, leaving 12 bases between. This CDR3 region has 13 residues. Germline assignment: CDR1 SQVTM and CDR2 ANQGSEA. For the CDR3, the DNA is TGCAGCGTCGCAAGGGGACATAATGAAAAACTGTTTTTT. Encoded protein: CSVARGHNEKLFF.

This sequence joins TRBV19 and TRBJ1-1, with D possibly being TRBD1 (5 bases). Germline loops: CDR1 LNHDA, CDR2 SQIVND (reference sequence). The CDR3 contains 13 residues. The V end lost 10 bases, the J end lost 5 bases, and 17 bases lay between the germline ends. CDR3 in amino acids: CATNNRGGTEAFF. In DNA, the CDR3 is TGTGCCACTAATAACCGCGGGGGTACTGAAGCTTTCTTT.

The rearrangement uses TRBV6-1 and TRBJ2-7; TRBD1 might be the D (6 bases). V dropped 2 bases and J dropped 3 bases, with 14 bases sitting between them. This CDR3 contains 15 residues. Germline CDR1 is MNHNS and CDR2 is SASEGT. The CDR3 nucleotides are TGTGCCAGCAGTGAATGGCTGGACAGAAACTACGAGCAGTACTTC. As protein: CASSEWLDRNYEQYF.

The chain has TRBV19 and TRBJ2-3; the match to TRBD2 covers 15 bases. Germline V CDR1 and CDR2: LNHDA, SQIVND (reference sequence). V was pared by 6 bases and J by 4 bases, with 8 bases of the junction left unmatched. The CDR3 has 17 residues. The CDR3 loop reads CASRTPGLAGGADTQYF. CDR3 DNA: TGTGCCAGTAGGACCCCGGGACTAGCGGGGGGCGCAGATACGCAGTATTTT.

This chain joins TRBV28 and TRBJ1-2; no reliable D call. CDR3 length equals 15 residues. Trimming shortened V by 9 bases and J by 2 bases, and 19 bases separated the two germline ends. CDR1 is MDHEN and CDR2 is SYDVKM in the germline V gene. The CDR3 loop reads CASNILLGANYGYTF. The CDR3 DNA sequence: TGTGCCAGTAACATTCTGCTGGGAGCCAACTATGGCTACACCTTC.

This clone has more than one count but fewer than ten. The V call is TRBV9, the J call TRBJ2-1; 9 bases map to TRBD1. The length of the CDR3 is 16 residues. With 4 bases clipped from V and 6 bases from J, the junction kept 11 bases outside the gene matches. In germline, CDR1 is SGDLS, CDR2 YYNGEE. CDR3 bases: TGTGCCAGCAGCCCCCGGGGACAGGGAATCGGCAATGAGCAGTTCTTC. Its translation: CASSPRGQGIGNEQFF.

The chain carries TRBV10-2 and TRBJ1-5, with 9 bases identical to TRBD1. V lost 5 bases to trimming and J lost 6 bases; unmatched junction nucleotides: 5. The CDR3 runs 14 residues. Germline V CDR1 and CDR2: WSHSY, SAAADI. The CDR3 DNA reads TGCGCCAGCAGTAAACAGGGGGCAGGTCAGCCCCAGCATTTT. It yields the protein CASSKQGAGQPQHF.

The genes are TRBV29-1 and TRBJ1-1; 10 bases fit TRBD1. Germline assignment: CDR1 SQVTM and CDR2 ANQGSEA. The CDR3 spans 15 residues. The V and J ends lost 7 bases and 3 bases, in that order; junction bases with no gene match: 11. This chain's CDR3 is CSADPGQGRYTEAFF. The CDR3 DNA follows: TGCAGCGCTGACCCGGGACAGGGGAGGTACACTGAAGCTTTCTTT. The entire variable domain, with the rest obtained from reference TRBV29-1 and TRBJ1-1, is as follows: SAVISQKPSRDICQRGTSLTIQCQVDSQVTMMFWYRQQPGQSLTLIATANQGSEATYESGFVIDKFPISRPNLTFSTLTVSNMSPEDSSIYLCSADPGQGRYTEAFFGQGTRLTVV.

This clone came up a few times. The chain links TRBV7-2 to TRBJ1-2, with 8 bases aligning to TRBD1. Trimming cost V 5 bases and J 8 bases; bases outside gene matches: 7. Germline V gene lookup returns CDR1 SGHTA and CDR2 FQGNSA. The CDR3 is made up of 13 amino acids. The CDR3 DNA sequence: TGTGCCAGCAGCCGGGACAGGATAAGAGGCTACACCTTC. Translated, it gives CASSRDRIRGYTF.

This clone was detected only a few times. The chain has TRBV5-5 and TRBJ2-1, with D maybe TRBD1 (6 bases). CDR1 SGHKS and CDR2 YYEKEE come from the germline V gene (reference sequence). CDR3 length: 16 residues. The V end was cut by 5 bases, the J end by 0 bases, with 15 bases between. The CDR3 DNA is TGTGCCAGCAGGCGGACAGCCAGTAGCTCCTACAATGAGCAGTTCTTC. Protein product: CASRRTASSSYNEQFF.

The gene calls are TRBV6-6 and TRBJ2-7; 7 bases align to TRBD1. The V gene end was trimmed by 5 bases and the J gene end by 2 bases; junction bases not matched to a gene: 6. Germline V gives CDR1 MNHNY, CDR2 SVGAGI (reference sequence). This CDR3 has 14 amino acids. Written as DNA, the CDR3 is TGTGCCAGCAGTGGACCCGGGACAGCCTACGAGCAGTACTTC. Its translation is CASSGPGTAYEQYF.